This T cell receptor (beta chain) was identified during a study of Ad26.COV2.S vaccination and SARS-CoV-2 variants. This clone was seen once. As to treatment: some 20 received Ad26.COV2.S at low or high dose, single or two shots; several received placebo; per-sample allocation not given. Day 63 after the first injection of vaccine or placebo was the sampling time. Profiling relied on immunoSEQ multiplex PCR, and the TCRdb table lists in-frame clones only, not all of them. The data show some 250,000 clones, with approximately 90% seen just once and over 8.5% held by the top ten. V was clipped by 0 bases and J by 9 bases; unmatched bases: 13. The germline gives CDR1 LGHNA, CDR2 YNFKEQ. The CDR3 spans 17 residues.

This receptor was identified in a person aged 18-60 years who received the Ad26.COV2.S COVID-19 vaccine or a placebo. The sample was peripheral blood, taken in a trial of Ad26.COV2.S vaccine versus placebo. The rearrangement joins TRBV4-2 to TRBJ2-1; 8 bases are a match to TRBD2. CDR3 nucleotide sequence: TGTGCCAGCAGCCAAGATCAGGGACTAGTGCGTGGCCGTGAGCAGTTCTTC. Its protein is CASSQDQGLVRGREQFF.